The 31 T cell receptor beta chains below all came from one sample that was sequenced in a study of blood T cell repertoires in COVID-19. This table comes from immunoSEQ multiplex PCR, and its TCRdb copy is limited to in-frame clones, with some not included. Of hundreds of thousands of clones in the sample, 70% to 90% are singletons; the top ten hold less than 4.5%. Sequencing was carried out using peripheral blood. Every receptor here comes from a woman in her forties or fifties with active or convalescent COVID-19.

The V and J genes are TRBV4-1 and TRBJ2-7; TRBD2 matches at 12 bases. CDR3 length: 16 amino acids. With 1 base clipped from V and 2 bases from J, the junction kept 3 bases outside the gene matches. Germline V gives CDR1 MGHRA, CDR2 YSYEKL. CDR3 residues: CASSQGLAGGPYEQYF. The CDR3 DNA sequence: TGCGCCAGCAGCCAAGGCCTAGCGGGAGGGCCCTACGAGCAGTACTTC.

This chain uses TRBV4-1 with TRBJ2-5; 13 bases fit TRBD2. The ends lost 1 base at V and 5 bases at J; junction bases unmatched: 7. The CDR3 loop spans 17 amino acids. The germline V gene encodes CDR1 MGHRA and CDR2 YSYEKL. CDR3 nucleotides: TGCGCCAGCAGCCAAGCTACTAGCGGGAGGGGGATGGAGACCCAGTACTTC. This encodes CASSQATSGRGMETQYF.

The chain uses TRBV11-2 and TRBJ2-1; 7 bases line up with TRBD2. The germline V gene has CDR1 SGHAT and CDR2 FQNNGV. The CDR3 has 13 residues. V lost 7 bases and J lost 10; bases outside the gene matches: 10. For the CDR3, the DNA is TGTGCCAGCACCCTCACTAGCGCGGGGGAGCAGTTCTTC. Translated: CASTLTSAGEQFF.

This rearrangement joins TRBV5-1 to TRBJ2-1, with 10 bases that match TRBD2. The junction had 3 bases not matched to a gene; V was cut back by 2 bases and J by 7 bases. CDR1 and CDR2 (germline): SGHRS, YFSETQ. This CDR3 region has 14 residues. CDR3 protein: CASSLSGRGNEQFF. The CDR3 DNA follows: TGCGCCAGCAGCTTAAGCGGGAGGGGGAATGAGCAGTTCTTC.

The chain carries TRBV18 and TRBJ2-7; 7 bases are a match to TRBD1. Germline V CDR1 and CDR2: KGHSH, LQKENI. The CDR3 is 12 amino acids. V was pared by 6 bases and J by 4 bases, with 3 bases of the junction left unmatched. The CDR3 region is CASSQGEYEQYF. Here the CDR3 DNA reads TGTGCCAGCTCTCAGGGGGAATACGAGCAGTACTTC.

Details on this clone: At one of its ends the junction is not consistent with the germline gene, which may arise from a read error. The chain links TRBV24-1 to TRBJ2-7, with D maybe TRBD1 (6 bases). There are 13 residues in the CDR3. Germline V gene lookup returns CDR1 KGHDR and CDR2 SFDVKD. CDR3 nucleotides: TGTGCCACCGGTGAAGAGGGGGACTACGAGCAGTACTTC. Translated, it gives CATGEEGDYEQYF.

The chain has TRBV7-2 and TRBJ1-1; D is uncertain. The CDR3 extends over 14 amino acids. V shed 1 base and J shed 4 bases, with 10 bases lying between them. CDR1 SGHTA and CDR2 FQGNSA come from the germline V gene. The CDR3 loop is CASSLDRSGTEAFF. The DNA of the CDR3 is TGTGCCAGCAGCTTAGACCGGAGCGGCACTGAAGCTTTCTTT.

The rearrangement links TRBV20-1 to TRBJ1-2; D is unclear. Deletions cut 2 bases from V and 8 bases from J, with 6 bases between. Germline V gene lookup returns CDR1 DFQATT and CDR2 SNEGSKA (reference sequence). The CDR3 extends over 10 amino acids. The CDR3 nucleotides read TGCAGTGCTAGACAGTGGGGCTACACCTTC. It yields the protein CSARQWGYTF.

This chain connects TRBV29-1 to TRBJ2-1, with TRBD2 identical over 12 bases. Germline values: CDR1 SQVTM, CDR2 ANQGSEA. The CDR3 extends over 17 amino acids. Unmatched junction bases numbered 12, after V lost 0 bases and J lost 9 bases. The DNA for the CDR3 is TGCAGCGTTGAAGATACTTCCCTAGCGGGAGGGCCGGGTGAGCAGTTCTTC. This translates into CSVEDTSLAGGPGEQFF.

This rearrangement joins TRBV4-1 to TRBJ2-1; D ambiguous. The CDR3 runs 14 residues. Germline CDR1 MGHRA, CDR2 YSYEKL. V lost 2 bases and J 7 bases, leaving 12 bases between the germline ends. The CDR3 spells CASSQPPPRNEQFF. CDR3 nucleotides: TGCGCCAGCAGCCAACCCCCGCCCAGGAATGAGCAGTTCTTC.

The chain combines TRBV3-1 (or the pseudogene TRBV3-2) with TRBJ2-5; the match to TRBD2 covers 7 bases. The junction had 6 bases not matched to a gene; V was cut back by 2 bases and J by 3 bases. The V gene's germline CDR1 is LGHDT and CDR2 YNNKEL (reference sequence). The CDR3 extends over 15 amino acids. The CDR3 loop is CASSQSGRTKETQYF. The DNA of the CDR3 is TGTGCCAGCAGCCAATCCGGGAGGACGAAAGAGACCCAGTACTTC.

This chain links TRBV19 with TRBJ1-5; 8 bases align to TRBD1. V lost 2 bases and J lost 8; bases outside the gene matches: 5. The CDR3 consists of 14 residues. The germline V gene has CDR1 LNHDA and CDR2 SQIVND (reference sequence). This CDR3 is CASSILAGGKPQHF. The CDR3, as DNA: TGTGCCAGTAGTATACTGGCAGGGGGCAAGCCCCAGCATTTT.

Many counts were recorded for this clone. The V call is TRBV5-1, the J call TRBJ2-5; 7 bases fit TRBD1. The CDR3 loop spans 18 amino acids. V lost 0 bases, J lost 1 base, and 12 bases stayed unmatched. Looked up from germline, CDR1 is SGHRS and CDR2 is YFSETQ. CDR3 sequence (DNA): TGCGCCAGCAGCTTGGTGGGGACACAGGGGCTGGTCCAAGAGACCCAGTACTTC. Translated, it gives CASSLVGTQGLVQETQYF.

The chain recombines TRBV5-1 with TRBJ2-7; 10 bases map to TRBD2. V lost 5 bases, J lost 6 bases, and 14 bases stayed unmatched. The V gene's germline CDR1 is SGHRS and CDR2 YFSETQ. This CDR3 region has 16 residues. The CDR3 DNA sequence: TGCGCCAGCAGGTTAGCTAGCGGGAGTGGGCCGGGCGAGCAGTACTTC. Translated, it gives CASRLASGSGPGEQYF. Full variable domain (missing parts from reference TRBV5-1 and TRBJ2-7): KAGVTQTPRYLIKTRGQQVTLSCSPISGHRSVSWYQQTPGQGLQFLFEYFSETQRNKGNFPGRFSGRQFSNSRSEMNVSTLELGDSALYLCASRLASGSGPGEQYFGPGTRLTVT.

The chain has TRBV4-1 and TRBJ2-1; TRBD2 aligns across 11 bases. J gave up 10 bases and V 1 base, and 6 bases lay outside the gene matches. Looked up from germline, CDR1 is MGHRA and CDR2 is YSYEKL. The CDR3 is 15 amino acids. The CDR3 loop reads CASSQAASGRNEQFF. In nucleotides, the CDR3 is TGCGCCAGCAGCCAAGCCGCTAGCGGGAGGAACGAGCAGTTCTTC.

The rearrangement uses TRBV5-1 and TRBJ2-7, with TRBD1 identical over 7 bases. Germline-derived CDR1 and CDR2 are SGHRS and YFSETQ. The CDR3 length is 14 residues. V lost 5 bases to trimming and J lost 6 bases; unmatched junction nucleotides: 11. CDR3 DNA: TGCGCCAGCAGTACAGGGGACAAAACACCCGAGCAGTACTTC. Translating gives CASSTGDKTPEQYF.

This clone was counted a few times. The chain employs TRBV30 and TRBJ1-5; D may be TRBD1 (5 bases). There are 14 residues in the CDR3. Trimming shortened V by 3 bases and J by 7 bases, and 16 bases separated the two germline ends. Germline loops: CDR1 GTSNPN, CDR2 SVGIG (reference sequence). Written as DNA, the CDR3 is TGTGCCTGGAGCCCGGGGAGGGGAGGCCAGCCCCAGCATTTT. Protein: CAWSPGRGGQPQHF.

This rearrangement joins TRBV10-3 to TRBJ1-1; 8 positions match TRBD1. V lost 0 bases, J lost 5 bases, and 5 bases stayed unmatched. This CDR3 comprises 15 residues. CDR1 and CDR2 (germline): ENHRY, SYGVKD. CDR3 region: CAISESQGARTEAFF. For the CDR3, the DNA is TGTGCCATCAGTGAGTCTCAGGGGGCAAGGACTGAAGCTTTCTTT.

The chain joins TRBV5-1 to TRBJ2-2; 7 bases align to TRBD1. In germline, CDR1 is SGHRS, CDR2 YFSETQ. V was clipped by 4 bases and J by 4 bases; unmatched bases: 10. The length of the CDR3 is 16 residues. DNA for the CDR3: TGCGCCAGCAGCACCTACAGGGGCGACGGCACCGGGGAGCTGTTTTTT. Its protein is CASSTYRGDGTGELFF.

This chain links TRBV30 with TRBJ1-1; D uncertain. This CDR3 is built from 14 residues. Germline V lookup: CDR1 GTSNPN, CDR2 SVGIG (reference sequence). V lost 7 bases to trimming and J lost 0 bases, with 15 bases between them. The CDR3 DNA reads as TGTGCCTACTGCCCGGGAGCGATGAACACTGAAGCTTTCTTT. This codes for CAYCPGAMNTEAFF.

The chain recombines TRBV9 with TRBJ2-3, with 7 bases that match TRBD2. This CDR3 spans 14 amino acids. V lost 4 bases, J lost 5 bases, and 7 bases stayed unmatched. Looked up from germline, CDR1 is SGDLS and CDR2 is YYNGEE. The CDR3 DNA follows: TGTGCCAGCAGCTCCGGGAGGAGTGGAGATACGCAGTATTTT. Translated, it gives CASSSGRSGDTQYF.

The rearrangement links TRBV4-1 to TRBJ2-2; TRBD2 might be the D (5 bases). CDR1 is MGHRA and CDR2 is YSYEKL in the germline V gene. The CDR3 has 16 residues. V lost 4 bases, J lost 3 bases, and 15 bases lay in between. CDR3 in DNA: TGCGCCAGCAGCCCGTACGACTATACTGACACCGGGGAGCTGTTTTTT. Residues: CASSPYDYTDTGELFF.

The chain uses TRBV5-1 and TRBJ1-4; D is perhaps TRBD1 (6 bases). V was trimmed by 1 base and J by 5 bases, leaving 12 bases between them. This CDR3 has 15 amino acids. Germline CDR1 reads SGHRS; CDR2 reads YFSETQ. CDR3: CASSLTGGVNEKLFF. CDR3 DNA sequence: TGCGCCAGCAGCTTGACGGGGGGCGTGAATGAAAAACTGTTTTTT.

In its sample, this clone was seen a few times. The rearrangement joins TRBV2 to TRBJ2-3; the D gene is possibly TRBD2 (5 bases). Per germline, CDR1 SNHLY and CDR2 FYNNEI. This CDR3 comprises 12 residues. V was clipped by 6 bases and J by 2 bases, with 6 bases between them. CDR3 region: CASRLVTDTQYF. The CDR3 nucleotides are TGTGCCAGCAGACTAGTCACAGATACGCAGTATTTT.

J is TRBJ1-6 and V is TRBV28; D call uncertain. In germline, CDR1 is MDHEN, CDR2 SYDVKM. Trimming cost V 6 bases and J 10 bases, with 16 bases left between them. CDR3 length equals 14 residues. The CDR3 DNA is TGTGCCAGCAGCACCCTCGGGGTTTGGTCACCCCTCCACTTT. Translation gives CASSTLGVWSPLHF.

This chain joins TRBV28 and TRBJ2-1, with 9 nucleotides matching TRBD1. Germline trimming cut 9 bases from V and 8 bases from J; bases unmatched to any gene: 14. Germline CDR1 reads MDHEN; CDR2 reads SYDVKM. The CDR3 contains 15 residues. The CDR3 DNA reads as TGTGCCAGGAAGAATTCCGGGACAGGGTGGGATGAGCAGTTCTTC. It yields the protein CARKNSGTGWDEQFF. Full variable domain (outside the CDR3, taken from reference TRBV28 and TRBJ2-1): DVKVTQSSRYLVKRTGEKVFLECVQDMDHENMFWYRQDPGLGLRLIYFSYDVKMKEKGDIPEGYSVSREKKERFSLILESASTNQTSMYLCARKNSGTGWDEQFFGPGTRLTVL.

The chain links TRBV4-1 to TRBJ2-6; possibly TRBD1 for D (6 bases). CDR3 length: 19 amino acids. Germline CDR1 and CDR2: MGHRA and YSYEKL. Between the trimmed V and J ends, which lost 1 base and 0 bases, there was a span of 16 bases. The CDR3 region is CASSQGWTAVHSGANVLTF. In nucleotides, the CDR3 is TGCGCCAGCAGCCAAGGATGGACAGCCGTTCACTCTGGGGCCAACGTCCTGACTTTC.

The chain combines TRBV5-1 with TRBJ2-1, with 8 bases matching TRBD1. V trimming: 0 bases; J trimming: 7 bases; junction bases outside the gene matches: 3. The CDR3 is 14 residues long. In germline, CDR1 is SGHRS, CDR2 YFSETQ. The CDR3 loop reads CASSLGGQDNEQFF. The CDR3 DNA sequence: TGCGCCAGCAGCTTGGGGGGACAGGATAATGAGCAGTTCTTC.

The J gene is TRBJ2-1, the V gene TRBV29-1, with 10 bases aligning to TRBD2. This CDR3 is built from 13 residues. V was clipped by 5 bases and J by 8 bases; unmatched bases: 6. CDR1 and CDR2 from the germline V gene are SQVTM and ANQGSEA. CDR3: CSVSGRARDEQFF. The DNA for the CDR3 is TGCAGCGTTAGCGGGAGGGCCAGGGATGAGCAGTTCTTC.

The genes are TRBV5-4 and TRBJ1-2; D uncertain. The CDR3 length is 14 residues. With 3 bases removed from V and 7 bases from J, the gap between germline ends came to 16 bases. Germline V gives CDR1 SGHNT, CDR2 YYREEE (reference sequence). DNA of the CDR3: TGTGCCAGCAGCTCAGGAGATCGGGGTTCTGGCTACACCTTC. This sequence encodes CASSSGDRGSGYTF.

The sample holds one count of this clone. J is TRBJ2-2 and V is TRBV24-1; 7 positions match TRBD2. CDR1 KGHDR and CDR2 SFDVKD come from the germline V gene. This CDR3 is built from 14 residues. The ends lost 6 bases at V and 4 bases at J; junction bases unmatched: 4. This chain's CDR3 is CATSSSGGTGELFF. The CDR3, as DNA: TGTGCCACCAGTTCTAGCGGCGGCACCGGGGAGCTGTTTTTT.